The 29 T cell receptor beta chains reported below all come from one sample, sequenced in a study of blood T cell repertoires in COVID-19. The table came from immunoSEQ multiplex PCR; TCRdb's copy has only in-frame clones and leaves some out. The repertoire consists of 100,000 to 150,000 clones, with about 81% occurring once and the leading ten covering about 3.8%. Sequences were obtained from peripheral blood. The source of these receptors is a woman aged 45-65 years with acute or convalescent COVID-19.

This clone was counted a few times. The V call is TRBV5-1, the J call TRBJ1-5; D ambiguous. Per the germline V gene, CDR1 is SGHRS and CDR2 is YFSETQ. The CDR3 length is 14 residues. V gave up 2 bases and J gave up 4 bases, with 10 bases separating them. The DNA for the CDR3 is TGCGCCAGCAGCTTAGGAGGGAGGAATCAGCCCCAGCATTTT. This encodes CASSLGGRNQPQHF.

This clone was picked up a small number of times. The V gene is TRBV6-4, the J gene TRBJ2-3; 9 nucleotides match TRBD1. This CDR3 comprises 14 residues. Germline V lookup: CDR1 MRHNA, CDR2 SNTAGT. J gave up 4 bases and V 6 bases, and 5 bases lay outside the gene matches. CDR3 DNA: TGTGCCAGCAGCCCGGGACAGGGATCAGATACGCAGTATTTT. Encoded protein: CASSPGQGSDTQYF.

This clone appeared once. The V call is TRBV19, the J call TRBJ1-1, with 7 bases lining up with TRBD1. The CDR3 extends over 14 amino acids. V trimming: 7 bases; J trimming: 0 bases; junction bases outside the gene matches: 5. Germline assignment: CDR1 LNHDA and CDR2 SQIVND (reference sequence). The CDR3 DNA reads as TGTGCCAGTAAAACGACAGGGTTGAACACTGAAGCTTTCTTT. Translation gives CASKTTGLNTEAFF.

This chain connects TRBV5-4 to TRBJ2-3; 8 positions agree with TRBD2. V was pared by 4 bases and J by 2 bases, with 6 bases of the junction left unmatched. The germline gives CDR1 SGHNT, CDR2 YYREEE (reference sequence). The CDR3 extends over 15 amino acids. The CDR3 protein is CASSNNGGVTDTQYF. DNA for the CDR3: TGTGCCAGCAGCAACAACGGGGGGGTCACAGATACGCAGTATTTT.

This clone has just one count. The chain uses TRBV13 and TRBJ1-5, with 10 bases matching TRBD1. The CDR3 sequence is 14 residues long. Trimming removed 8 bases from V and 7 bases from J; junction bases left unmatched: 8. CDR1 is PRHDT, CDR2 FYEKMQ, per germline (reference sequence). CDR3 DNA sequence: TGTGCCAGCGGGACAGGGGATGATGGGCAGCCCCAGCATTTT. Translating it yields CASGTGDDGQPQHF.

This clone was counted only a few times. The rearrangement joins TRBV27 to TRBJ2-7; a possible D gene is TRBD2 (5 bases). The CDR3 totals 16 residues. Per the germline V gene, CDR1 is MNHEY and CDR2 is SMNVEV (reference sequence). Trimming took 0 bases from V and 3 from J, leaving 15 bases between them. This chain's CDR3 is CASSLSMERSFYEQYF. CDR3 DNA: TGTGCCAGCAGTTTATCGATGGAGCGGAGCTTCTACGAGCAGTACTTC.

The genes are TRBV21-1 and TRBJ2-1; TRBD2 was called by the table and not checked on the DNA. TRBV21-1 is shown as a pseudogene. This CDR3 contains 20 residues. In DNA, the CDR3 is TGTGCCAGCAGCAAAGCGCTCGTAGCGGGGGGCTGCCTCTCCTACAATGAGCAGTTCTTC. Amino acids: CASSKALVAGGCLSYNEQFF.

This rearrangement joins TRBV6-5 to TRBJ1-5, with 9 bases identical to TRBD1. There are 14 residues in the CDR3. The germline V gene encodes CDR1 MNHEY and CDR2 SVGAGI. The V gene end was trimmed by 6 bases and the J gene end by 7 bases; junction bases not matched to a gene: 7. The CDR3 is CASSVGQGGQPQHF. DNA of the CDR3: TGTGCCAGCAGCGTGGGACAGGGAGGCCAGCCCCAGCATTTT.

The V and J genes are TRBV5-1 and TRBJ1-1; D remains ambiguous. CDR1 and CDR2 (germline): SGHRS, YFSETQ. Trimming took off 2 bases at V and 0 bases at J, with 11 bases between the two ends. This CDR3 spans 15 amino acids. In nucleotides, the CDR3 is TGCGCCAGCAGCTTCGGAGGCAGCATGAACACTGAAGCTTTCTTT. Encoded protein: CASSFGGSMNTEAFF.

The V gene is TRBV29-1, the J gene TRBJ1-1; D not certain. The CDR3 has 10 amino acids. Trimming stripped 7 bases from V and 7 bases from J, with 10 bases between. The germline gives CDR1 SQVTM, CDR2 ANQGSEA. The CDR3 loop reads CSGGGDEAFF. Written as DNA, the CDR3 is TGCAGCGGAGGAGGCGATGAAGCTTTCTTT.

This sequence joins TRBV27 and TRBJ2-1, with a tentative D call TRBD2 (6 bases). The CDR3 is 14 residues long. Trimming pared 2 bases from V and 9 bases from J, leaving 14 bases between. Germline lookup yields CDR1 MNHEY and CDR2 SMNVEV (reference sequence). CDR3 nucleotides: TGTGCCAGCAGTTTACGTTTTCTAGCGATTGAGCAGTTCTTC. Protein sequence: CASSLRFLAIEQFF.

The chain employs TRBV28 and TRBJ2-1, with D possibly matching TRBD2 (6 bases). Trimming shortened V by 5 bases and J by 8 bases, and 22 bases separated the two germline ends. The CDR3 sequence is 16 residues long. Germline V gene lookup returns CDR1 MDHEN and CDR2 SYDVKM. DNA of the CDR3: TGTGCCAGCAGTCCCGTCGGCGGGAAAGGGCCCTATGAGCAGTTCTTC. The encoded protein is CASSPVGGKGPYEQFF.

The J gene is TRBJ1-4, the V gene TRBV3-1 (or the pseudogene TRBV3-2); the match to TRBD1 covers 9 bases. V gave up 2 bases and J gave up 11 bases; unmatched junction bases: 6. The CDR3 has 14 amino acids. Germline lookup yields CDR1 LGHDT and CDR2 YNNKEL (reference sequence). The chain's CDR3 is CASSQMDRGLKLFF. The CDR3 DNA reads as TGTGCCAGCAGCCAAATGGACAGGGGTCTGAAACTGTTTTTT.

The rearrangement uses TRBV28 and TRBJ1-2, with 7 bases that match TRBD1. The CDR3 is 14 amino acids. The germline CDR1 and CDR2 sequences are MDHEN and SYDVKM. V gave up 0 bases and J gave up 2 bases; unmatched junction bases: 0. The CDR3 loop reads CASSLWTGNYGYTF. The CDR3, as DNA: TGTGCCAGCAGTTTATGGACAGGGAACTATGGCTACACCTTC.

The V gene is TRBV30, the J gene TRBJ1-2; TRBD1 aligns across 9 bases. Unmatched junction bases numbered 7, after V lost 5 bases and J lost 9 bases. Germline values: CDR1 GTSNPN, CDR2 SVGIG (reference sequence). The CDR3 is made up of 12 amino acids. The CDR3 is CAWERDRVSYTF. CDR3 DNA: TGTGCCTGGGAAAGGGACAGGGTTAGCTACACCTTC.

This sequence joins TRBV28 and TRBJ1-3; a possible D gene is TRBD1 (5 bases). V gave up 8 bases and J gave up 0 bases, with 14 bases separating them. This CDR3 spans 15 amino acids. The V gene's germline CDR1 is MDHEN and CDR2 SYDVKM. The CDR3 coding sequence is TGTGCCAGCGGTACAGGAATTCGCTCTGGAAACACCATATATTTT. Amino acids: CASGTGIRSGNTIYF. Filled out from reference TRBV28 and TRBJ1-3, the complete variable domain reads DVKVTQSSRYLVKRTGEKVFLECVQDMDHENMFWYRQDPGLGLRLIYFSYDVKMKEKGDIPEGYSVSREKKERFSLILESASTNQTSMYLCASGTGIRSGNTIYFGEGSWLTVV.

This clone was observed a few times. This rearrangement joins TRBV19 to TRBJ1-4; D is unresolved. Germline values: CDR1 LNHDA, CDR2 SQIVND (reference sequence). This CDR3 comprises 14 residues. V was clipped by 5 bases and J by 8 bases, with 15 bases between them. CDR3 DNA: TGTGCCAGTAGTGCCTCATTGGCCGGGGAAAAACTGTTTTTT. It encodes CASSASLAGEKLFF.

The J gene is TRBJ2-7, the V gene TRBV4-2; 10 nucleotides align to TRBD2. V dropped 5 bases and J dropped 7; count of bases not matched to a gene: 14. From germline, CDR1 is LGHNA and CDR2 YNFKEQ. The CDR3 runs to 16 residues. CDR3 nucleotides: TGTGCCAGCAGCGAGGACGGGAGCGGGAGGGCCCGGGAGCAGTACTTC. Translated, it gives CASSEDGSGRAREQYF.

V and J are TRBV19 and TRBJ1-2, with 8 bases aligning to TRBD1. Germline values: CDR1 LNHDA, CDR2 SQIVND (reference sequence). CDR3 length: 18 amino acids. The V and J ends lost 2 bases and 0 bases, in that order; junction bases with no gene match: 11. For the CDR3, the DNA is TGTGCCAGTAGTATACTACGGACAGGGCGCCCAGCTAACTATGGCTACACCTTC. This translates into CASSILRTGRPANYGYTF.

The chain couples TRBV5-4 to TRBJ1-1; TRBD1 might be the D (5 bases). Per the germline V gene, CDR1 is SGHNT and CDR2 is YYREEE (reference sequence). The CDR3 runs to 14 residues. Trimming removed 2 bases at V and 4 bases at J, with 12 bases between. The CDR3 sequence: CASSFGGDFTEAFF. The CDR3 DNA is TGTGCCAGCAGCTTCGGGGGGGATTTCACTGAAGCTTTCTTT.

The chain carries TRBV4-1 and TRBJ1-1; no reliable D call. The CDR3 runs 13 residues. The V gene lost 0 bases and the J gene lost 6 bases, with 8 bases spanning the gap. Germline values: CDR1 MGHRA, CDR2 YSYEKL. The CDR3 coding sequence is TGCGCCAGCAGCCAAGATGCGGTCCCTGAAGCTTTCTTT. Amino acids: CASSQDAVPEAFF.

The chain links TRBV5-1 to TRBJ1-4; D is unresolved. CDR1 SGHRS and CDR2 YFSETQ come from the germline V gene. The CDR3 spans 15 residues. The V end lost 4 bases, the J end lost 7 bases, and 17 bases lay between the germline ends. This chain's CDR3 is CASSAGGTATEKLFF. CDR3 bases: TGCGCCAGCAGCGCGGGAGGAACGGCTACTGAAAAACTGTTTTTT.

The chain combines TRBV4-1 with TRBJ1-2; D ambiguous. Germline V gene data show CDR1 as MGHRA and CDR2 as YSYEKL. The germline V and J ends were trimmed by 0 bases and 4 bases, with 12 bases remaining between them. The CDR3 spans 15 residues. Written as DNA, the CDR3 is TGCGCCAGCAGCCAAGATGGTGGCGGCCCCTATGGCTACACCTTC. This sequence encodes CASSQDGGGPYGYTF.

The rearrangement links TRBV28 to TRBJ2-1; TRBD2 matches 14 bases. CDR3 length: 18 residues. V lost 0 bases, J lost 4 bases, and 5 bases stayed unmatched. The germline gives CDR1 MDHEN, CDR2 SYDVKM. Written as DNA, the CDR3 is TGTGCCAGCAGTTTATGGGGACTAGCGGGAGCTTCATACAATGAGCAGTTCTTC. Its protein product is CASSLWGLAGASYNEQFF.

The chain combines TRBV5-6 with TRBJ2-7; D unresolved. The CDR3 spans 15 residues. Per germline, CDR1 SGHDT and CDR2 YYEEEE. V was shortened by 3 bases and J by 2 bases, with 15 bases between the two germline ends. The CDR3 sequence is CASSSSSGFTYEQYF. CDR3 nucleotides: TGTGCCAGCAGCTCAAGTTCGGGTTTCACCTACGAGCAGTACTTC.

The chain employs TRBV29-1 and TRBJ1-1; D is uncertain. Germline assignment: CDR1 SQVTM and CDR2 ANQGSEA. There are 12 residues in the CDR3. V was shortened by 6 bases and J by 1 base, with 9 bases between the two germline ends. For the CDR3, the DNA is TGCAGCGTGAAACAGTCGAACACTGAAGCTTTCTTT. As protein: CSVKQSNTEAFF.

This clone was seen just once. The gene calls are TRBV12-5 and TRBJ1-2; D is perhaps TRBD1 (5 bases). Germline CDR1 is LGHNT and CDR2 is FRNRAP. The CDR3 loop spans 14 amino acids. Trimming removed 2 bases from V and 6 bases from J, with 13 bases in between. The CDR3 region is CASGLSTGGNGYTF. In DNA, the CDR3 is TGTGCTAGTGGTTTGTCGACCGGGGGTAATGGCTACACCTTC.

CDR3 sequence reads: CASSSPTGDDEQYF. CDR3 sequence (DNA): TGTGCCAGCAGCTCCCCCACAGGGGACGACGAGCAGTACTTC. The chain is built from TRBV7-9 and TRBJ2-7; 7 bases line up with TRBD1. CDR1 and CDR2 from the germline V gene are SEHNR and FQNEAQ (reference sequence). The CDR3 is 14 amino acids. The J segment lost 5 bases and the V segment lost 4 bases, leaving 8 bases of the junction unmatched.

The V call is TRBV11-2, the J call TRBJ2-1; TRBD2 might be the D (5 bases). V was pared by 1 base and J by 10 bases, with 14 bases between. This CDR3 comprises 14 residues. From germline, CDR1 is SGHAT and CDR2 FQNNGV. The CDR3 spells CASSLVLLASEQFF. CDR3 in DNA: TGTGCCAGCAGCTTAGTTTTGCTAGCTTCGGAGCAGTTCTTC.